This T cell receptor beta chain came from a study of PD-1 blockade in mismatch repair-deficient tumors. On the study more broadly: All were previously treated, progressing patients with eleven to twelve mismatch repair-deficient cancer types.

Study observations and caveats: Rapid post-treatment expansion, then contraction, generally preceding radiologic response, marked tumor-resident clones.

Repertoires were generated with immunoSEQ multiplex PCR, while TCRdb's copy carries only in-frame clones and drops some. The table includes tens of thousands of clones, roughly 78% detected once. All patients were mismatch repair deficient, assessed by either PCR or immunohistochemistry. Three pembrolizumab responders had their TCRs sequenced. This clone is a singleton in its sample. Its matching antigen is unknown. This receptor was identified in an adult with mismatch repair-deficient cancer. The specimen comprised peripheral blood, sampled 4 weeks after starting pembrolizumab.

This chain's CDR3 is CAWSVRGSSYNEQFF. The CDR3 DNA reads as TGTGCCTGGAGTGTACGAGGGAGTTCCTACAATGAGCAGTTCTTC. The rearrangement links TRBV30 to TRBJ2-1, with D possibly TRBD2 on 5 matching bases. V lost 0 bases and J lost 1, with 10 bases in between. CDR1 and CDR2 (germline): GTSNPN, SVGIG (reference sequence). The CDR3 runs to 15 residues.